Presented here are 15 T cell receptor beta chains from one specimen sequenced in a study of shared clonotypes between healthy human individuals. TCRdb's table, derived via immunoSEQ multiplex PCR, lists solely in-frame clones and lacks some. Here the sample spans under 1 million clones, 90% to 98% being singletons. Selected positively for CCR7 and CD45RO-negative, naive CD8 cells excluded terminally differentiated effector memory CD45RA+ cells. The sample consisted of naive CD8+ T cells sorted from blood. These receptors came from a man aged 30 to 45 in good health.

V usage is TRBV29-1 and J usage is TRBJ2-7; 9 bases match TRBD1. Germline CDR1 and CDR2: SQVTM and ANQGSEA. J was trimmed by 5 bases and V by 3 bases; bases with no gene match: 14. The CDR3 extends over 16 amino acids. This CDR3 reads CSVEGEISGTGNEQYF. CDR3 sequence (DNA): TGCAGCGTTGAGGGTGAAATCTCCGGGACAGGGAACGAGCAGTACTTC.

The chain joins TRBV7-9 to TRBJ2-7; no definite D call. CDR3 length: 15 amino acids. Germline V gene sequence: CDR1 SEHNR, CDR2 FQNEAQ (reference sequence). V lost 3 bases and J 3 bases, leaving 15 bases between the germline ends. CDR3 sequence: CASSFDDRNLYEQYF. DNA for the CDR3: TGTGCCAGCAGCTTCGATGATAGAAATCTCTACGAGCAGTACTTC.

CDR3 sequence (DNA): TGTGCCAGCAGCTATAGCGGGAGCCTCTACGAGCAGTACTTC. It codes for CASSYSGSLYEQYF. V gene TRBV5-6 combines with J gene TRBJ2-7, with 9 bases fitting TRBD2. Losses at the gene ends were 3 bases for V and 3 bases for J; bases not matched to a gene: 4. The V gene's germline CDR1 is SGHDT and CDR2 YYEEEE. There are 14 residues in the CDR3.

The V and J genes are TRBV7-9 and TRBJ2-2; D possibly matches TRBD1 or TRBD2 (5 bases each). The CDR3 loop spans 15 amino acids. V was shortened by 5 bases and J by 3 bases, with 13 bases between the two germline ends. Germline values: CDR1 SEHNR, CDR2 FQNEAQ (reference sequence). CDR3 sequence reads: CASSGKGTDTGELFF. The CDR3 DNA reads TGTGCCAGCAGCGGTAAGGGGACGGACACCGGGGAGCTGTTTTTT.

This sequence joins TRBV7-6 and TRBJ2-7; D unresolved. Trimming took 1 base from V and 7 from J, leaving 14 bases between them. The CDR3 runs to 14 residues. Germline V gene data show CDR1 as SGHVS and CDR2 as FNYEAQ. DNA of the CDR3: TGTGCCAGCAGCTTAGATTCGGCCCCGTTGGAGCAGTACTTC. The encoded protein is CASSLDSAPLEQYF.

V gene TRBV29-1 combines with J gene TRBJ2-7; TRBD1 matches 9 bases. V lost 5 bases to trimming and J lost 4 bases; unmatched junction nucleotides: 9. CDR1 is SQVTM, CDR2 ANQGSEA, per germline. The CDR3 is 14 amino acids. CDR3 amino acids: CSVLEPDRGYEQYF. DNA of the CDR3: TGCAGCGTTCTGGAACCGGACAGGGGATACGAGCAGTACTTC.

The chain links TRBV14 to TRBJ2-2; D is unclear. Trimming shortened V by 4 bases and J by 9 bases, and 12 bases separated the two germline ends. The length of the CDR3 is 13 residues. CDR1 SGHDN and CDR2 FVKESK come from the germline V gene. CDR3 loop: CASSLRFARELFF. In DNA, the CDR3 is TGTGCCAGCAGCCTTAGATTTGCCAGGGAGCTGTTTTTT.

V gene TRBV15 combines with J gene TRBJ1-2, with 8 bases matching TRBD1. The CDR3 has 13 amino acids. Looked up from germline, CDR1 is LNHNV and CDR2 is YYDKDF (reference sequence). The trim removed 4 bases at V and 3 bases at J, leaving 1 base unmatched. CDR3 protein: CATSTGGDYGYTF. CDR3 bases: TGTGCCACCAGCACAGGGGGCGACTATGGCTACACCTTC.

This clone was recorded only once. The V call is TRBV2, the J call TRBJ2-1; tentative D call: TRBD2 (5 bases). The CDR3 has 15 amino acids. Germline V lookup: CDR1 SNHLY, CDR2 FYNNEI. Trimming took 3 bases from V and 6 from J, leaving 15 bases between them. This CDR3 reads CASSEGQISVNEQFF. CDR3 coding DNA: TGTGCCAGCAGTGAGGGCCAGATTAGCGTCAATGAGCAGTTCTTC.

DNA for the CDR3: TGTGCCAGCAACAATCTAATGAAGGGACAGTGGGTAGGCAATGAGCAGTTCTTC. This translates into CASNNLMKGQWVGNEQFF. The genes are TRBV2 and TRBJ2-1, with 7 bases identical to TRBD1. The germline V gene encodes CDR1 SNHLY and CDR2 FYNNEI. V shed 7 bases and J 6 bases; nucleotides not matched to a gene: 21. This CDR3 spans 18 amino acids.

The rearrangement uses TRBV5-4 and TRBJ2-7; 11 nucleotides agree with TRBD2. Germline loops: CDR1 SGHNT, CDR2 YYREEE (reference sequence). Losses at the gene ends were 2 bases for V and 2 bases for J; bases not matched to a gene: 3. The CDR3 has 15 residues. The CDR3: CASSFGTSGTYEQYF. CDR3 in DNA: TGTGCCAGCAGCTTCGGGACTAGCGGAACCTACGAGCAGTACTTC.

This chain uses TRBV27 with TRBJ1-1; D call uncertain. CDR3 length: 11 residues. V dropped 8 bases and J dropped 7 bases, with 11 bases sitting between them. Germline V lookup: CDR1 MNHEY, CDR2 SMNVEV (reference sequence). CDR3 loop: CASEALGEAFF. CDR3 sequence (DNA): TGTGCCAGCGAGGCCCTGGGTGAAGCTTTCTTT.

The V call is TRBV28, the J call TRBJ2-1; the D gene is possibly TRBD1 (5 bases). V shed 4 bases and J shed 0 bases, with 10 bases lying between them. The CDR3 has 15 residues. Looked up from germline, CDR1 is MDHEN and CDR2 is SYDVKM. The DNA of the CDR3 is TGTGCCAGCAGTTCCGGACATGACTCCTACAATGAGCAGTTCTTC. Its protein product is CASSSGHDSYNEQFF.

V and J are TRBV4-1 and TRBJ1-5; TRBD1 agrees at 10 bases. After removal of 4 bases from V and 3 bases from J, the junction contained 12 bases not matched to a gene. Germline V gene lookup returns CDR1 MGHRA and CDR2 YSYEKL. The CDR3 length is 18 residues. The CDR3 reads CASSLWDRGREDNQPQHF. The CDR3 DNA follows: TGCGCCAGCAGCCTGTGGGACAGGGGTCGGGAGGACAATCAGCCCCAGCATTTT.

This clone was found once. The V gene is TRBV5-4, the J gene TRBJ2-7, with D tentatively TRBD2 (5 bases). The germline gives CDR1 SGHNT, CDR2 YYREEE (reference sequence). Trimming cost V 5 bases and J 4 bases, with 19 bases left between them. CDR3 length: 15 residues. CDR3 in amino acids: CASREWVRAEYEQYF. Written as DNA, the CDR3 is TGTGCCAGCAGGGAATGGGTCCGAGCGGAATACGAGCAGTACTTC. The full variable domain, with the rest looked up from reference TRBV5-4 and TRBJ2-7, is ETGVTQSPTHLIKTRGQQVTLRCSSQSGHNTVSWYQQALGQGPQFIFQYYREEENGRGNFPPRFSGLQFPNYSSELNVNALELDDSALYLCASREWVRAEYEQYFGPGTRLTVT.